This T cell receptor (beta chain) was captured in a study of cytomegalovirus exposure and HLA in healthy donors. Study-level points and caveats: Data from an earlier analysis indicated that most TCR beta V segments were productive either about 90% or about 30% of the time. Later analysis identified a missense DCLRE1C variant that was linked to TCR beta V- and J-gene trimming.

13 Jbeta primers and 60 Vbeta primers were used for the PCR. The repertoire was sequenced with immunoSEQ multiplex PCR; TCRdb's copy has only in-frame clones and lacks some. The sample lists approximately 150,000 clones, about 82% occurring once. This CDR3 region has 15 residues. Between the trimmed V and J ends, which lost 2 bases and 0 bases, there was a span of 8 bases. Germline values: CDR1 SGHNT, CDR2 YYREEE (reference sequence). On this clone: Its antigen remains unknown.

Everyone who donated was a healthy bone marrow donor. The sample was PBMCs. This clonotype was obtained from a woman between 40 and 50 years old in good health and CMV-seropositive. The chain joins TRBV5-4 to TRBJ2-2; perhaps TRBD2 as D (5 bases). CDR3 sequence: CASSFGLTNTGELFF. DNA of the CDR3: TGTGCCAGCAGCTTCGGACTTACGAACACCGGGGAGCTGTTTTTT.